The T cell receptor beta chain under discussion was sequenced for a study of T cell responses to AZD1222 COVID-19 vaccine. Findings and caveats of the study: The number of AZD1222 recipients seropositive at baseline was only 6 or 7. The study found vaccine-associated CD4 TCRs spanning spike, dominant at 160-218 and 743-854. Clonal diversity may have been underestimated in mostly white British donors.

This table comes from immunoSEQ multiplex PCR, and its TCRdb copy is limited to in-frame clones, with some not included. The data contain 130,000 or so clones, around 85% of them singletons. Points on this clone: Its antigen is undetermined.

Per germline, CDR1 MNHNY and CDR2 SVGAGI (reference sequence). This CDR3 comprises 14 residues. Trimming shortened V by 6 bases and J by 2 bases, and 13 bases separated the two germline ends. The chain recombines TRBV6-6 with TRBJ1-2; the D gene is possibly TRBD1 (5 bases). The TCR was taken from an adult who received the MenACWY meningococcal vaccine as a control. Sequencing was performed on peripheral blood, taken 28 days after the second dose of the MenACWY control vaccine. DNA for the CDR3: TGTGCCAGCAGGCCAACAGGAGAGAACTATGGCTACACCTTC. The encoded protein is CASRPTGENYGYTF.